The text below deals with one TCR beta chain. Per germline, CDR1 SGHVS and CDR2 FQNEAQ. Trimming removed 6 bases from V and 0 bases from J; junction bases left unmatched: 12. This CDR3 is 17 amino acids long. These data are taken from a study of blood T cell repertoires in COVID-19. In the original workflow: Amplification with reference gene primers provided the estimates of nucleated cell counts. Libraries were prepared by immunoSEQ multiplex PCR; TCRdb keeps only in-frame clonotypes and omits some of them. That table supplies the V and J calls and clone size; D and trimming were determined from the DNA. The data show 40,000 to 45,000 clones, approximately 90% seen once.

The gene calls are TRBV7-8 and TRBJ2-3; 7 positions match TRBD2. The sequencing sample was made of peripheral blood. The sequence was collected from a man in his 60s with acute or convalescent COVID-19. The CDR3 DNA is TGTGCCAGCAGTCGTTGGTCCGGGACTACGAGCACAGATACGCAGTATTTT. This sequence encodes CASSRWSGTTSTDTQYF.